This TCR beta chain comes out of a study of graft-versus-host responses after intestinal transplantation. Whole-study context: All recipients were transplanted with multivisceral, liver-intestinal, or isolated intestinal grafts.

Profiling relied on immunoSEQ multiplex PCR, and the TCRdb table lists in-frame clones only, not all of them. The sample yields some 110,000 clones, about nine tenths seen once. This CDR3 is built from 17 residues. Germline CDR1 and CDR2: LNHDA and SQIVND (reference sequence). V lost 5 bases, J lost 1 base, and 18 bases lay in between. Concerning this clone: Antigen: not known.

V and J are TRBV19 and TRBJ2-1; possible D gene TRBD2, 5 bases. This TCR derives from a human donor who received an intestinal transplant. Source: unstimulated CD4+ T cells sorted from spleen or lymph node cells, taken before intestinal transplant. The CDR3 reads CASSQGVSAYSYNEQFF. CDR3 nucleotide sequence: TGTGCCAGTAGTCAAGGTGTTAGCGCCTATTCCTACAATGAGCAGTTCTTC.